This TCR beta chain was recovered during a study of OX40 agonist ivuxolimab in advanced cancers. Study information: Patients received ivuxolimab, an intravenous treatment, every 2 weeks at 0.01 to 10 mg/kg. Aged roughly 20 to 85 with a mean of around 60 years, they were approximately 80% male. Three patients showed partial responses: one hepatocellular carcinoma and two cutaneous melanoma cases.

The sample holds a few counts of this clone. Its antigen is not identified. Study outcomes and limitations: There was clonal expansion of CD4+ and CD8+ blood T cells by week 6 at 0.1 to 3.0 mg/kg.

Profiled with immunoSEQ multiplex PCR; TCRdb holds only in-frame clones, not every one. This table holds some 70,000 clones, approximately 90% found once. This CDR3 is built from 16 residues. CDR1 is SGHRS and CDR2 is YFSETQ in the germline V gene. V was trimmed by 2 bases and J by 4 bases, leaving 18 bases between them. This specimen consisted of CD4+ or CD8+ T cells sorted from blood, obtained in a trial of the OX40 agonist ivuxolimab. The chain couples TRBV5-1 to TRBJ1-1, with D unresolved. This TCR came from an adult with an advanced solid tumor such as melanoma, head and neck, liver or kidney cancer. For the CDR3, the DNA is TGCGCCAGCAGCTTAACTCCTACCCCTGAGGGCACTGAAGCTTTCTTT. It is translated as CASSLTPTPEGTEAFF.